This T cell receptor (beta chain) was sequenced during a study of cytomegalovirus exposure and HLA in healthy donors. CDR3 length: 15 residues. In germline, CDR1 is SGHRS, CDR2 YFSETQ. Trimming cost V 0 bases and J 5 bases, with 15 bases left between them. In the PCR, 60 Vbeta and 13 Jbeta primers were used. The data were produced by immunoSEQ multiplex PCR, yet TCRdb's version contains in-frame clones alone and is incomplete. Here the sample spans over 100,000 clones, about 74% being singletons. This receptor was identified in a young man in good health and CMV-seropositive. The specimen sequenced was PBMCs. This chain joins TRBV5-1 and TRBJ2-7; possible D gene TRBD1, 6 bases. The CDR3 nucleotides are TGCGCCAGCAGCTTGGGTGGGCAGGGGTCGGACGAGCAGTACTTC. It yields the protein CASSLGGQGSDEQYF.